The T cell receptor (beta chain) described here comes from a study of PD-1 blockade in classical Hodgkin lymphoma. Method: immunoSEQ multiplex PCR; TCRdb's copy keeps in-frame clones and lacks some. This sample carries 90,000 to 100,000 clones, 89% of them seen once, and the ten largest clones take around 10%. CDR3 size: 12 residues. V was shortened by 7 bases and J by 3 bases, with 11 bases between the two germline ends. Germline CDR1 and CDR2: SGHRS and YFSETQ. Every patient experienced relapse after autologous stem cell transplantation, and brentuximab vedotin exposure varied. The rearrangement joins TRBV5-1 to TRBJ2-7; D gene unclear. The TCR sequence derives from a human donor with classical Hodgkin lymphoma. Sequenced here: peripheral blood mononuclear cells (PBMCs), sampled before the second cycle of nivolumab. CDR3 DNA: TGCGCCAGCCAAGAGCCGGGCTACGAGCAGTACTTC. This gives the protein CASQEPGYEQYF.